This TCR beta chain was identified during a study of shared clonotypes between healthy human individuals. Overall study: Two female and a few male donors aged 18 to 49 were enrolled.

TCRdb's copy holds only in-frame clones and misses some; the assay was immunoSEQ multiplex PCR. Among 600,000 to 750,000 clones, roughly 87% were seen once, and the ten largest hold around a third. CCR7-negative CD45RA+ TemRA cells were combined with CD45RO+ cells to form CD8 memory. Material for sequencing was memory CD8+ T cells from PBMCs. Indicated subset: CD45RO+ cells pooled with CCR7-negative TemRA cells. This TCR was sampled from a young man in good health. Some clones in this sample may be carry-over from other donors' samples.

CDR3 coding DNA: TGTGCCAGCCTTGGACAGGGGATAAATGAGCAGTTCTTC. Protein: CASLGQGINEQFF. The V gene is TRBV13, the J gene TRBJ2-1, with 9 bases matching TRBD1. The V segment lost 8 bases and the J segment 7 bases; nucleotides outside the gene matches: 6. Germline V gene lookup returns CDR1 PRHDT and CDR2 FYEKMQ (reference sequence). The CDR3 length is 13 residues.